The entry below gives a single T cell receptor beta chain sequence along with its context. Its cognate antigen is unknown. The trim removed 1 base at V and 5 bases at J, leaving 7 bases unmatched. The germline CDR1 and CDR2 sequences are MDHEN and SYDVKM. The CDR3 is 15 residues long. A second PCR of about 7 to 11 cycles used a sample-barcoded 5' primer and a J-beta primer mix. Through a template-switch adaptor with 12 random nucleotides, each cDNA molecule received a tag. TCRdb recomputed calls from the 5' RACE reads with MiXCR, one row per CDR3 protein. This sample carries 540,000 or so distinct CDR3 sequences, about 24% of them seen once, and the ten largest clones take just over 8.5%. The sample originates from a study of blood T cells in healthy people across ages. Study-level points and caveats: Researchers report that TCR beta diversity correlated strongly with naive T cell percentage. Naive CD4+ cells and diversity were both higher in long-lived donors than in aged donors. Getting older went along with TCR beta diversity per million T cells dropping roughly linearly.

These sequences were also reported in another study, on T cells of mothers and their children.

This receptor was taken from a boy aged 5-17 years in good health. J is TRBJ2-5 and V is TRBV28, with 7 bases aligning to TRBD2. Sequencing was performed on blood. The CDR3 DNA sequence: TGTGCCAGCAGTTTATCCGGCGGGAGTGGGGAGACCCAGTACTTC. Protein: CASSLSGGSGETQYF.